The TCR beta chain under discussion was sequenced for a study of T cells expressing NK-cell markers. From its re-call of the 5' RACE reads, TCRdb lists each CDR3 protein once, without DNA. This sample's table reports approximately 550,000 distinct CDR3 sequences. The origin of this receptor is a man aged 18 to 29 in good health. The sequencing input was blood T cells: a sorted CD56 or NKG2C T cell subset, CD4+ or CD8+ T cells, or bulk PBMC T cells (not recorded which).

This chain's CDR3 is CASSQSSWELFF. This chain uses TRBV14 with TRBJ2-2; the TCRdb D gene call, TRBD2, has no DNA to confirm it. CDR1 and CDR2 (germline): SGHDN, FVKESK. This CDR3 spans 12 amino acids. Looking up the rest from reference TRBV14 and TRBJ2-2 gives the full variable domain: EAGVTQFPSHSVIEKGQTVTLRCDPISGHDNLYWYRRVMGKEIKFLLHFVKESKQDESGMPNNRFLAERTGGTYSTLKVQPAELEDSGVYFCASSQSSWELFFGEGSRLTVL.